The clone carrying this T cell receptor beta chain was counted many times. What it recognizes is unknown. The data are from a study of T-cell reconstitution after alpha-beta-depleted transplantation in children. Regarding the study as a whole: After transplant, at about two months, alpha-beta T cells were reportedly derived from several hundred expanded graft clones.

A TCRbeta library incorporating unique molecular identifiers was prepared. Each CDR3 protein gets one entry after TCRdb re-called the PCR reads with MiXCR. This sample yields over 100,000 distinct CDR3 sequences, of which 4.5% to 7.5% are seen a single time; about 6% belongs to the top ten. The source is a female patient younger than 10 who had a stem cell transplant for Fanconi anemia, so the T cells may come from the graft donor. The starting material was PBMCs, mostly from graft donor cells, obtained 60 days after TCRalphabeta/CD19-depleted stem cell transplant.

CDR3 amino acids: CASSFVIFFEQGRSTDTQYF. The CDR3, as DNA: TGTGCCAGCAGTTTTGTTATATTTTTCGAGCAGGGACGTAGCACAGATACGCAGTATTTT. This chain uses TRBV12-3 or TRBV12-4 with TRBJ2-3; D tentatively reads TRBD1 or TRBD2 (5 bases each). This CDR3 has 20 amino acids. The V and J ends lost 3 bases and 0 bases respectively, with 25 bases between them.